These T cell receptor beta chains were read from a single sample in a study of cytomegalovirus exposure and HLA in healthy donors. Libraries were prepared by immunoSEQ multiplex PCR; TCRdb keeps only in-frame clonotypes and omits some of them. The data hold 150,000 to 200,000 clones, with approximately 85% observed a single time. Sequenced input: PBMCs. The receptors were sampled from a woman in her forties or fifties in good health and CMV-seronegative. The conserved cysteine and the conserved F or W are not part of the CDR3 here. Fields, in order: CDR3 protein, V gene, D gene, J gene. The D gene is left open where the match is weak.

cdr3_aa: SVVGLANYEQY
v_call: TRBV29-1
d_call: NA
j_call: TRBJ2-7

cdr3_aa: ASRGQGANEQF
v_call: TRBV2
d_call: TRBD1
j_call: TRBJ2-1

cdr3_aa: ASSDSVGGTDTQY
v_call: TRBV6-4
d_call: NA
j_call: TRBJ2-3

cdr3_aa: ASSERLGGQIKDYNEQF
v_call: TRBV6-1
d_call: NA
j_call: TRBJ2-1

cdr3_aa: ATSRGTGWNTEAF
v_call: TRBV15
d_call: TRBD1
j_call: TRBJ1-1

cdr3_aa: ASSRRSGAF
v_call: TRBV2
d_call: NA
j_call: TRBJ1-1

cdr3_aa: ASSLANYGYT
v_call: TRBV28
d_call: NA
j_call: TRBJ1-2

cdr3_aa: ASSLRGGKNTEAF
v_call: TRBV7-9
d_call: NA
j_call: TRBJ1-1

cdr3_aa: ASSLSNTEAF
v_call: TRBV7-2
d_call: NA
j_call: TRBJ1-1

cdr3_aa: AWIRGGGIGYT
v_call: TRBV30
d_call: TRBD1
j_call: TRBJ1-2

cdr3_aa: ATRQGAREQY
v_call: TRBV6-5
d_call: TRBD1
j_call: TRBJ2-7

cdr3_aa: AIRAETGRGNTEAF
v_call: TRBV10-3
d_call: TRBD1
j_call: TRBJ1-1

cdr3_aa: ASSPQSTGGLEAF
v_call: TRBV19
d_call: TRBD1
j_call: TRBJ1-1

cdr3_aa: ASSATVSNQPQH
v_call: TRBV2
d_call: NA
j_call: TRBJ1-5

cdr3_aa: ASSRTGETEAF
v_call: TRBV11-3
d_call: NA
j_call: TRBJ1-1

cdr3_aa: ASSLTGGSSHEQY
v_call: TRBV7-9
d_call: TRBD2
j_call: TRBJ2-7

cdr3_aa: ASSLGVGGRARHQETQY
v_call: TRBV5-1
d_call: TRBD2
j_call: TRBJ2-5

cdr3_aa: ASREGNGQF
v_call: TRBV6-5
d_call: NA
j_call: TRBJ2-1

cdr3_aa: ASSLAGGLFNTGELF
v_call: TRBV7-2
d_call: NA
j_call: TRBJ2-2

cdr3_aa: ASLSGNTIY
v_call: TRBV6-5
d_call: NA
j_call: TRBJ1-3